What follows is one TCR beta chain and its context. There is no known antigen for this receptor. Base qualities are not provided; no much larger clone lies one nucleotide away. These data belong to a study of T cell responses to AZD1222 COVID-19 vaccine (dated by TCRdb to the early 2020s). For context, the study as a whole: A total of more than 230 trial participants underwent TCR sequencing, of whom roughly 210 had received two doses of AZD1222 and roughly 26 had received two doses of the MenACWY control vaccine. Trial participants were enrolled by age into subgroups of 18-55, 56-69 and 70-plus years, and around 150, 28 and 57 TCR-sequenced participants, respectively, were included in these subgroups.

CDR1 is given as KGHSH and CDR2 as LQKENI, both from the germline V gene. The CDR3 runs 15 residues from the cysteine to the phenylalanine. Only the CDR3 region is kept as DNA, spanning 45 bases read in frame from base 1. Between the V and J ends, shortened by 1 base and 7 bases respectively, the junction contains 14 bases. Overall results and qualifications from the work: Conclusions about previously exposed vaccinees are limited, since just five or six AZD1222 recipients were seropositive for SARS-CoV-2 at baseline. CD4 TCRs associated with the vaccine covered the entire spike protein, and the dominant responses were in regions 160-218 and 743-854. No day 14 peak-response samples were available, so repertoires were characterized only after the peak T cell response. In the small 56-69-year group, the increase in depth fell short of significance, most likely because of low power. Reportedly, close to half of the unique spike-specific TCRs recognized epitopes lying outside the regions that are mutated in the B.1.351 and B.1.1.7 variants. Most participants were white British and females outnumbered males, and the authors suggested that clonal diversity may have been underestimated. After two AZD1222 doses, both the breadth and the depth of spike-specific TCRs were significantly higher than at day 0 and than in MenACWY recipients.

This specimen's time point label, interpreted: about 28 days (+/-7) after the second vaccine dose. AZD1222 recipients with second doses at about 4 weeks or about 12 weeks were pooled, because spike-specific TCR depth and breadth did not differ between schedules. Vaccinee samples came from UK trials COV001 and COV002, including a single-blind randomized controlled phase 2/3 trial of AZD1222 (ChAdOx1 nCoV-19) in healthy adults. Trial participant PBMC samples were collected at day 0 and day 28 after the second dose for TCRbeta chain sequencing. The CDR3 regions of human TCRbeta chains were analyzed by immunosequencing. As for the original processing: TCRs in the repertoires were compared against a reference library of SARS-CoV-2-specific TCRs that had been generated with the MIRA antigen-specificity platform. Breadth was defined as the fraction of unique TCRs that were SARS-CoV-2-associated. Depth was defined as the fraction of total T cells that were SARS-CoV-2-associated. Using the MIRA data, each spike-specific TCR was assigned both to the spike region to which the TCR was reactive and to a CD4 or CD8 class. Log10-transformed breadth and depth values were compared by one-way ANOVA with Sidak's multiple comparisons tests. The table comes from immuneACCESS by way of TCRdb, which keeps in-frame sequences with V and J called. Part of the clones is missing from these tables; in studies checked, under half for an unresolved V gene and the rest for unknown reasons. The V and J calls and the clone size are those of that table, but D and trimming were determined from the DNA. This sample has more than 110,000 clones in its table, and around 89% of those were observed once. The top ten hold around 3.1% of the sample.

The V gene is TRBV18 and the J gene is TRBJ2-1; the D gene is tentatively TRBD1 or TRBD2, each matching 5 bases. This TCR was sampled from an adult who received the AZD1222 COVID-19 vaccine. The specimen was peripheral blood, collected 28 days after the second AZD1222 dose. The bases read TGTGCCAGCTCACCACAAGGGACGAGAAGGAATGAGCAGTTCTTC. Protein translation: CASSPQGTRRNEQFF.